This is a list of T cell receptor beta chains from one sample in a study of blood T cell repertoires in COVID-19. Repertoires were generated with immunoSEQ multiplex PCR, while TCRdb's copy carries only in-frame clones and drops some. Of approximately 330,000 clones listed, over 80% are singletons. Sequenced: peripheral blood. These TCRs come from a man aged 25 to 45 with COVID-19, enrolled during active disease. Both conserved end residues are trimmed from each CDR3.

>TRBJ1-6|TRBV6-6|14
ASSSPGGGADSPLH
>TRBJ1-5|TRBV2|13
ASSEDGITNQPQH
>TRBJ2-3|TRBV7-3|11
ASSTINTDTQY
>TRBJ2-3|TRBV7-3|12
ASNLGLAGDTQY
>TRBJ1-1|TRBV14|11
ASSGELNTEAF
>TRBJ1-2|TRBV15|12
ATSTGGASYGYT
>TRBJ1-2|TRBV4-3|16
ASSQDNFQLTGAYGYT
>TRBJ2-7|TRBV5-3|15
ARSPPGLAVKIYEQY
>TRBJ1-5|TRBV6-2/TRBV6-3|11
ASSYLPQEPQH
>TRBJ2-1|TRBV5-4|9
ASSLDRVQF
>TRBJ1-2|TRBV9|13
ASSATGTGGGGYT
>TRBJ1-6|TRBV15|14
ATSSSGSSYNSPLH
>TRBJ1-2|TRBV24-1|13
ATSDRTGDYYGYT
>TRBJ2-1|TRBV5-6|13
ASSLGGPLQGEQF
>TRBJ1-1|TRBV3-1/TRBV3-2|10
ASSPEGGKAF
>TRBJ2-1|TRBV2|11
ASNPTGSNEQF
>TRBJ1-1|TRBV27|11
ASSLGGDTEAF
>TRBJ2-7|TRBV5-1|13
ASSLSGTGLSEQY
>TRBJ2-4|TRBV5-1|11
ASRRTVENIQY
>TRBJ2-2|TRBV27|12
ASIRQGTTGELF
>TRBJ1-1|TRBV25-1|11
ASSPLRGTEAF
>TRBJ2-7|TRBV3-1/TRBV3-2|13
ASSQGTSGVYEQY